This is a list of T cell receptor beta chains from one sample in a study of cytomegalovirus exposure and HLA in healthy donors. Libraries were prepared by immunoSEQ multiplex PCR; TCRdb keeps only in-frame clonotypes and omits some of them. Here the sample spans about 150,000 clones, roughly 63% being singletons. Sequencing used PBMCs. Every receptor here comes from a woman aged 60-75 years in good health and CMV-seropositive. Both conserved end residues are part of each CDR3. A D gene is named only where the DNA matches it firmly. Clone size is given for some rows only: seen once, a few or many times, or a class if the clone is expanded.

j_gene,v_gene,d_gene,abundance,CDR3aa,CDR3nt
TRBJ2-7,TRBV7-3,TRBD2,.,CASSLAGGGYEQYF,TGTGCCAGCAGCTTAGCGGGAGGCGGTTACGAGCAGTACTTC
TRBJ2-5,TRBV2,.,.,CASREGYLEETQYF,TGTGCCAGCAGGGAGGGGTACCTTGAAGAGACCCAGTACTTC
TRBJ2-7,TRBV7-2,.,.,CASSRASFYEQYF,TGTGCCAGCAGCCGAGCGAGCTTCTACGAGCAGTACTTC
TRBJ1-5,TRBV7-2,.,.,CASSEGQYQPQHF,TGTGCCAGCTCGGAGGGGCAATATCAGCCCCAGCATTTT
TRBJ1-3,TRBV7-9,.,.,CASSLTDGNTIYF,TGTGCCAGCAGCTTGACAGACGGAAACACCATATATTTT
TRBJ2-3,TRBV12-5,TRBD2,once,CASGPGTSGRTDTQYF,TGTGCTAGTGGTCCCGGGACTAGCGGGAGAACAGATACGCAGTATTTT
TRBJ2-1,TRBV29-1,TRBD2,few,CSVGTAGGFGEQFF,TGCAGCGTTGGTACAGCGGGAGGGTTCGGTGAGCAGTTCTTC
TRBJ2-7,TRBV13,TRBD2,.,CASSSGLAGNEQYF,TGTGCCAGCAGCTCGGGACTAGCGGGTAACGAGCAGTACTTC
TRBJ2-1,TRBV23-1,TRBD2,few,CASDFDRGYRTSGRTSYNEQFF,TGCGCCAGTGACTTTGACAGGGGGTACCGGACTAGCGGGAGGACATCCTACAATGAGCAGTTCTTC
TRBJ2-3,TRBV5-1,TRBD2,few,CASSIQGLAGAADTQYF,TGCGCCAGCAGCATACAGGGACTAGCGGGAGCCGCAGATACGCAGTATTTT
TRBJ2-2,TRBV9,TRBD1,few,CASSMGTVKANTGELFF,TGTGCCAGCAGTATGGGGACAGTAAAAGCGAACACCGGGGAGCTGTTTTTT
TRBJ2-3,TRBV28,TRBD2,.,CASSREFSGRGESTDTQYF,TGTGCCAGCAGCCGAGAATTTAGCGGGAGGGGGGAAAGCACAGATACGCAGTATTTT
TRBJ1-2,TRBV15,.,.,CATSSTGKGYGYTF,TGTGCCACCAGCAGCACAGGGAAAGGGTATGGCTACACCTTC
TRBJ2-5,TRBV29-1,.,.,CSVLLGKQQETQYF,TGCAGCGTCTTACTAGGGAAACAACAAGAGACCCAGTACTTC
TRBJ2-7,TRBV27,.,few,CASSFGESYEQYF,TGTGCCAGCAGTTTCGGGGAAAGTTACGAGCAGTACTTC
TRBJ2-1,TRBV5-1,TRBD2,.,CASSLHRGTSGRNEQFF,TGCGCCAGCAGCCTCCATCGTGGGACTAGCGGGAGGAATGAGCAGTTCTTC
TRBJ2-6,TRBV7-3,.,.,CASSLLGASGANVLTF,TGTGCCAGCAGCTTACTGGGGGCCTCTGGGGCCAACGTCCTGACTTTC
TRBJ1-1,TRBV19,TRBD1,.,CASSIQDRGAEAFF,TGTGCCAGTAGTATCCAGGACAGGGGAGCTGAAGCTTTCTTT
TRBJ1-1,TRBV5-6,.,.,CASSPFGGYMNTEAFF,TGTGCCAGCAGCCCTTTCGGGGGGTACATGAACACTGAAGCTTTCTTT
TRBJ2-7,TRBV4-1,TRBD2,few,CASSQVTSGSSYEQYF,TGCGCCAGCAGCCAAGTTACTAGCGGATCCTCCTACGAGCAGTACTTC
TRBJ2-2,TRBV5-8,.,.,CASSFGTGELFF,TGTGCCAGCAGCTTCGGGACCGGGGAGCTGTTTTTT
TRBJ2-1,TRBV19,TRBD1,.,CASSRLDRVNEQFF,TGTGCCAGTAGTCGACTGGACAGGGTCAATGAGCAGTTCTTC
TRBJ1-6,TRBV6-1,.,once,CASSGTGSSYNSPLHF,TGTGCCAGCAGTGGCACAGGGAGCTCCTATAATTCACCCCTCCACTTT
TRBJ2-7,TRBV9,TRBD1,.,CASGDRGNEQYF,TGTGCCAGCGGCGACAGGGGCAACGAGCAGTACTTC
TRBJ2-3,TRBV11-2,.,.,CASSSQGTDTQYF,TGTGCCAGCAGCTCCCAGGGGACAGATACGCAGTATTTT
TRBJ1-1,TRBV6-1,.,.,CASSAPPREAFF,TGTGCCAGCAGTGCCCCCCCACGGGAAGCTTTCTTT
TRBJ1-5,TRBV28,TRBD1,few,CASIRAGTGPYQPQHF,TGTGCCAGCATCCGGGCGGGGACAGGACCTTATCAGCCCCAGCATTTT
TRBJ2-7,TRBV27,TRBD1,.,CASSLSFGAGGLGEQYF,TGTGCCAGCAGTTTATCTTTTGGGGCAGGGGGCCTGGGGGAGCAGTACTTC
TRBJ2-3,TRBV4-3,TRBD2,.,CASSQGLAGDTQYF,TGCGCCAGCAGCCAAGGACTAGCGGGAGATACGCAGTATTTT
TRBJ2-7,TRBV28,.,.,CASSLLRYEQYF,TGTGCCAGCAGTCTACTAAGATACGAGCAGTACTTC
TRBJ1-1,TRBV29-1,TRBD1,few,CSGDRAMNTEAFF,TGCAGCGGAGACAGGGCCATGAACACTGAAGCTTTCTTT
TRBJ1-3,TRBV29-1,.,.,CSVGTGNSGNTIYF,TGCAGCGTTGGGACGGGGAACTCTGGAAACACCATATATTTT
TRBJ2-1,TRBV19,TRBD2,.,CASSMVRGTSGTNEQFF,TGTGCCAGTAGTATGGTGCGGGGAACTAGCGGGACCAATGAGCAGTTCTTC
TRBJ2-3,TRBV5-1,TRBD1,.,CASSPGGTGATTDTQYF,TGCGCCAGCAGCCCTGGGGGGACAGGGGCTACCACAGATACGCAGTATTTT
TRBJ2-7,TRBV5-1,.,.,CASSLIKDGGEQYF,TGCGCCAGCAGCTTAATAAAAGACGGAGGGGAGCAGTACTTC
TRBJ2-7,TRBV9,.,.,CASSVEGLAEQYF,TGTGCCAGCAGCGTAGAGGGGTTAGCTGAGCAGTACTTC
TRBJ2-7,TRBV5-6,TRBD2,.,CASSLARLAGNEQYF,TGTGCCAGCAGCTTGGCCCGACTAGCGGGCAACGAGCAGTACTTC
TRBJ1-2,TRBV28,TRBD1,.,CASSPPGTAYGYTF,TGTGCCAGCAGTCCCCCCGGGACAGCCTATGGCTACACCTTC
TRBJ2-7,TRBV7-2,.,.,CASSPERNYYEQYF,TGTGCCAGCAGCCCGGAGCGGAACTACTACGAGCAGTACTTC
TRBJ2-1,TRBV18,TRBD2,.,CASSTSSGSYNEQFF,TGTGCCAGCTCAACTTCTAGCGGGAGTTACAATGAGCAGTTCTTC
TRBJ1-5,TRBV29-1,TRBD1,.,CSVLDRDQDQPQHF,TGCAGCGTTTTGGACAGGGACCAGGATCAGCCCCAGCATTTT
TRBJ2-3,TRBV7-2,.,.,CASSLRGSDTQYF,TGTGCCAGCAGCTTAAGGGGATCAGATACGCAGTATTTT
TRBJ1-2,TRBV7-9,TRBD1,few,CASSGGQGGGYTF,TGTGCCAGCAGCGGAGGACAGGGAGGTGGCTACACCTTC
TRBJ1-2,TRBV6-4,TRBD1,few,CASSPDRADYGYTF,TGTGCCAGCAGCCCGGACAGGGCTGACTATGGCTACACCTTC
TRBJ2-5,TRBV5-1,.,once,CASSLVSVAQETQYF,TGCGCCAGCAGCTTGGTGTCGGTAGCGCAAGAGACCCAGTACTTC
TRBJ1-3,TRBV9,.,few,CASSVGSGIGNTIYF,TGTGCCAGCAGCGTAGGATCAGGGATCGGAAACACCATATATTTT
TRBJ1-2,TRBV30,TRBD1,.,CAWSGLSGQGYGYTF,TGTGCCTGGAGTGGCCTTTCGGGACAGGGGTATGGCTACACCTTC
TRBJ2-3,TRBV5-8,.,.,CASSSYMDWTDTQYF,TGTGCCAGCAGCTCCTATATGGACTGGACAGATACGCAGTATTTT
TRBJ2-2,TRBV5-1,TRBD2,.,CASSLASGSPGELFF,TGCGCCAGCAGCCTGGCTAGCGGGAGCCCCGGGGAGCTGTTTTTT
TRBJ1-2,TRBV5-6,.,few,CASSPGWGGRHGYTF,TGTGCCAGCAGCCCTGGATGGGGGGGACGGCATGGCTACACCTTC
TRBJ2-1,TRBV6-5,TRBD2,.,CASSLIAGGYNEQFF,TGTGCCAGCAGCCTTATAGCGGGGGGCTACAATGAGCAGTTCTTC
TRBJ2-3,TRBV7-8,TRBD2,.,CASSLGSGVSTDTQYF,TGTGCCAGCAGCTTAGGTAGCGGGGTAAGCACAGATACGCAGTATTTT
TRBJ1-4,TRBV2,TRBD1,.,CASSGTGAPEKLFF,TGTGCCAGCAGCGGGACAGGGGCTCCTGAAAAACTGTTTTTT
TRBJ1-5,TRBV21-1,.,.,CAAIAGQPNQPQHF,TGTGCCGCTATCGCGGGACAGCCTAATCAGCCCCAGCATTTT
TRBJ2-5,TRBV7-9,TRBD1,.,CASSKPVDRRETQYF,TGTGCCAGCAGCAAACCAGTGGACAGGCGAGAGACCCAGTACTTC
TRBJ2-7,TRBV18,TRBD1,.,CASSQNRGRSSYEQYF,TGTGCCAGCTCACAGAACAGGGGAAGGAGCTCCTACGAGCAGTACTTC